The 5 T cell receptor beta chains below all came from one sample that was sequenced in a study of cytomegalovirus exposure and HLA in healthy donors. Here immunoSEQ multiplex PCR was the method, and the copy in TCRdb shows in-frame clones only, minus some. The sample carries some 88,000 clones, 95% to 98% recorded once. Sequenced input: PBMCs. The receptor set was obtained from a young man in good health and CMV-seronegative.

The chain employs TRBV27 and TRBJ1-5; no clear D. Germline V CDR1 and CDR2: MNHEY, SMNVEV (reference sequence). The CDR3 is made up of 13 amino acids. The V end lost 2 bases, the J end lost 1 base, and 3 bases lay between the germline ends. For the CDR3, the DNA is TGTGCCAGCAGTTTAGGCAGCAATCAGCCCCAGCATTTT. This sequence encodes CASSLGSNQPQHF.

The V gene is TRBV9, the J gene TRBJ2-3, with 9 bases aligning to TRBD2. The length of the CDR3 is 15 residues. The V and J ends lost 5 bases and 4 bases, in that order; junction bases with no gene match: 8. Germline V lookup: CDR1 SGDLS, CDR2 YYNGEE. CDR3: CASSVSGSVPDTQYF. CDR3 nucleotide sequence: TGTGCCAGCAGTGTTAGCGGGAGTGTCCCAGATACGCAGTATTTT.

This chain links TRBV11-3 with TRBJ2-1; perhaps TRBD2 as D (5 bases). Per germline, CDR1 SGHNT and CDR2 YENEEA. The CDR3 spans 15 residues. V lost 0 bases and J lost 4, with 10 bases in between. CDR3 coding DNA: TGTGCCAGCAGCTTAGAGGGAACTAGATACAATGAGCAGTTCTTC. The encoded protein is CASSLEGTRYNEQFF.

As regards this clone: The germline gene is not matched at one end of the junction; a read error may be the cause. This chain connects TRBV7-9 to TRBJ2-1, with 10 bases that match TRBD2. CDR3 length equals 11 residues. CDR1 is SEHNR and CDR2 is FQNEAQ in the germline V gene (reference sequence). The CDR3 sequence: CASSLAGEAFF. In nucleotides, the CDR3 is TGTGCCAGCAGCCTAGCGGGAGAGGCGTTCTTC.

The rearrangement uses TRBV5-4 and TRBJ1-3; D is unclear. Trimming left V 0 bases short and J 0 bases short, with 10 bases between. Germline V lookup: CDR1 SGHNT, CDR2 YYREEE (reference sequence). The CDR3 spans 16 residues. For the CDR3, the DNA is TGTGCCAGCAGCTTGGACCCGGCGGGCTCTGGAAACACCATATATTTT. Its protein product is CASSLDPAGSGNTIYF. The entire variable domain, with the rest obtained from reference TRBV5-4 and TRBJ1-3, is as follows: ETGVTQSPTHLIKTRGQQVTLRCSSQSGHNTVSWYQQALGQGPQFIFQYYREEENGRGNFPPRFSGLQFPNYSSELNVNALELDDSALYLCASSLDPAGSGNTIYFGEGSWLTVV.